Following are 18 T cell receptor beta chains from one sample sequenced in a study of blood T cells in healthy people across ages. The use of a sample-barcoded 5' primer and a J-beta primer mix characterized a second PCR of roughly 7 to 11 cycles. In TCRdb, the 5' RACE reads were re-called with MiXCR into one record per CDR3 protein. The sample lists hundreds of thousands of distinct CDR3 sequences, more than 25% occurring once. Sequencing was performed on blood. Receptor source: an elderly woman in good health.

In its sample, this clonotype was seen once. The junction and the germline gene differ at one end; a read error may be behind it. This sequence joins TRBV9 and TRBJ2-5, with a weak D call TRBD1 (5 bases). The J call is in doubt because the DNA end fits TRBJ2-7 better. The CDR3 totals 14 residues. Germline CDR1 SGDLS, CDR2 YYNGEE. This CDR3 reads CAGSVSYTGTEQYF. CDR3 DNA sequence: TGTGCCGGCAGCGTGTCCTACACAGGAACCGAGCAGTACTTC.

The gene calls are TRBV5-1 and TRBJ2-7, with D possibly being TRBD2 (6 bases). Germline CDR1 SGHRS, CDR2 YFSETQ. This CDR3 is 13 amino acids long. Trimming shortened V by 1 base and J by 6 bases, and 11 bases separated the two germline ends. The chain's CDR3 is CASSLIAGSEQYF. The CDR3, as DNA: TGCGCCAGCAGCTTGATCGCGGGGTCCGAGCAGTACTTC.

This clonotype was seen a handful of times. A much larger clone is a single base away; this may be a read error. The chain uses TRBV7-2 and TRBJ2-7; tentative D call: TRBD1 (5 bases). The closer fit of TRBJ2-5 to the DNA end suggests the J call may be wrong. CDR3 length equals 16 residues. Germline lookup yields CDR1 SGHTA and CDR2 FQGNSA. CDR3 DNA sequence: TGTGCCGGCAGCTTATGGCAGGGCATAGAAGGGGAGACCCAGTACTTC. Protein product: CAGSLWQGIEGETQYF.

This clonotype was seen repeatedly, ten times or more. The V gene is TRBV6-2 or TRBV6-3, the J gene TRBJ2-3; D unresolved. V was pared by 7 bases and J by 1 base, with 9 bases between. Germline lookup yields CDR1 MNHEY and CDR2 SVGEGT. CDR3 length: 13 amino acids. DNA of the CDR3: TGTGCCAGCACCCGAGCCGGCACAGATACGCAGTATTTT. Translation gives CASTRAGTDTQYF.

This clonotype was recorded at least ten times. This chain connects TRBV7-8 to TRBJ2-1; the D gene is possibly TRBD2 (5 bases). The germline V and J ends were trimmed by 1 base and 14 bases, with 18 bases remaining between them. Germline CDR1 SGHVS, CDR2 FQNEAQ. CDR3 length equals 14 residues. The CDR3 DNA reads TGTGCCAGCAGCTTAGAACTAGGTTGGGCGGAGAAGTTCTTC. It is translated as CASSLELGWAEKFF.

The chain uses TRBV30 and TRBJ1-4; D remains unclear. This CDR3 spans 15 amino acids. The germline V and J ends were trimmed by 2 bases and 3 bases, with 13 bases remaining between them. Germline values: CDR1 GTSNPN, CDR2 SVGIG (reference sequence). DNA for the CDR3: TGTGCCTGGAGTCGAGACCGACATTCTAATGAAAAACTGTTTTTT. Its protein product is CAWSRDRHSNEKLFF.

The chain has TRBV3-1 and TRBJ1-5, with D maybe TRBD1 (5 bases). Germline V gene sequence: CDR1 LGHDT, CDR2 YNNKEL (reference sequence). This CDR3 region has 13 residues. V was trimmed by 1 base and J by 6 bases, leaving 7 bases between them. Here the CDR3 DNA reads TGTGCCAGCAGCCAAGGGGACGCTCAGCCCCAGCATTTT. Encoded protein: CASSQGDAQPQHF.

The chain recombines TRBV18 with TRBJ2-4, with D perhaps TRBD2 (5 bases). Trimming pared 2 bases from V and 2 bases from J, leaving 13 bases between. This CDR3 has 16 amino acids. Germline values: CDR1 KGHSH, CDR2 LQKENI. The CDR3 sequence: CASSPISGSTKNIQYF. In DNA, the CDR3 is TGTGCCAGCTCACCAATTTCGGGATCTACCAAAAACATTCAGTACTTC.

This clonotype was observed a few times. The rearrangement uses TRBV3-1 and TRBJ2-3; 11 bases are a match to TRBD2. CDR1 and CDR2 (germline): LGHDT, YNNKEL (reference sequence). Trimming removed 3 bases from V and 5 bases from J; junction bases left unmatched: 7. CDR3 length: 16 residues. The DNA for the CDR3 is TGTGCCAGCAGCCACTACACTAGCGGGGGAGGAGATACGCAGTATTTT. It encodes CASSHYTSGGGDTQYF.

This clonotype was recorded many times. For the CDR3, the DNA is TGCGCCAGCAGCCACGAGACAGGAGATAAAAACATTCAGTACTTC. Amino acid sequence: CASSHETGDKNIQYF. The rearrangement joins TRBV4-3 to TRBJ2-4; D may be TRBD1 (6 bases). The CDR3 totals 15 residues. V lost 3 bases to trimming and J lost 4 bases, with 13 bases between them. Germline V gene data show CDR1 as LGHNA and CDR2 as YSLEER.

The chain joins TRBV11-2 to TRBJ2-1, with TRBD2 matching 16 bases. Germline V gene sequence: CDR1 SGHAT, CDR2 FQNNGV. The CDR3 is 18 residues long. The V segment lost 5 bases and the J segment 7 bases; nucleotides outside the gene matches: 11. The CDR3 region is CASSGGLAGGPLANEQFF. CDR3 nucleotide sequence: TGTGCCAGCAGCGGGGGACTAGCGGGGGGGCCTCTCGCGAATGAGCAGTTCTTC. Together with reference TRBV11-2 and TRBJ2-1, the CDR3 gives the full variable domain: EAGVAQSPRYKIIEKRQSVAFWCNPISGHATLYWYQQILGQGPKLLIQFQNNGVVDDSQLPKDRFSAERLKGVDSTLKIQPAKLEDSAVYLCASSGGLAGGPLANEQFFGPGTRLTVL.

Worth noting for this clonotype: Just one base apart from a much larger clone, this may be a read error. This chain connects TRBV6-5 to TRBJ1-4; D is ambiguous. This CDR3 has 15 amino acids. In germline, CDR1 is MNHEY, CDR2 SVGAGI. V lost 6 bases and J 3 bases, leaving 14 bases between the germline ends. The DNA of the CDR3 is TGTGCCAGCAGCCCTAAGAGCGGGGCTAATGAAAAACTGTTTTTT. Translating gives CASSPKSGANEKLFF.

V gene TRBV20-1 combines with J gene TRBJ2-1; 9 bases fit TRBD2. The CDR3 is made up of 15 amino acids. Per germline, CDR1 DFQATT and CDR2 SNEGSKA (reference sequence). Unmatched junction bases numbered 5, after V lost 0 bases and J lost 5 bases. In nucleotides, the CDR3 is TGCAGTGCTAGAGAGGGGCGGGGGGGCGACAATGAGCAGTTCTTC. It codes for CSAREGRGGDNEQFF.

The gene calls are TRBV20-1 and TRBJ2-1, with 11 bases aligning to TRBD2. Looked up from germline, CDR1 is DFQATT and CDR2 is SNEGSKA (reference sequence). J lost 10 bases, V lost 3 bases, and 5 bases had no gene match. The CDR3 has 13 residues. CDR3 sequence (DNA): TGCAGTGCTAGTAGCGGGAGGGTTGAGGAGCAGTTCTTC. Translated: CSASSGRVEEQFF.

This clonotype was seen repeatedly, ten times or more. The chain uses TRBV6-5 and TRBJ2-1; 7 bases line up with TRBD1. The J segment lost 9 bases and the V segment lost 5 bases, leaving 7 bases of the junction unmatched. The CDR3 consists of 13 residues. Germline V gives CDR1 MNHEY, CDR2 SVGAGI. This CDR3 reads CASSHRGAGEQFF. The CDR3 DNA sequence: TGTGCCAGCAGTCACAGGGGCGCAGGTGAGCAGTTCTTC.

The table lists this clonotype with many counts. This chain links TRBV11-2 with TRBJ2-3; D might be TRBD1 (6 bases). Trimming pared 5 bases from V and 2 bases from J, leaving 11 bases between. Per germline, CDR1 SGHAT and CDR2 FQNNGV. This CDR3 region has 14 residues. The CDR3 here is CASSPRQATDTQYF. CDR3 nucleotides: TGTGCCAGCAGCCCACGACAGGCCACAGATACGCAGTATTTT.

Only a few counts were recorded for this clonotype. The chain links TRBV27 to TRBJ2-3, with TRBD2 identical over 10 bases. Germline values: CDR1 MNHEY, CDR2 SMNVEV (reference sequence). The CDR3 consists of 15 residues. V gave up 6 bases and J gave up 6 bases; unmatched junction bases: 9. The CDR3 region is CASRRSGGAADTQYF. The CDR3 bases are TGTGCCAGCAGGCGGAGCGGGGGGGCCGCGGATACGCAGTATTTT.

This rearrangement joins TRBV5-1 to TRBJ1-5; D is unresolved. V gave up 4 bases and J gave up 1 base, with 12 bases separating them. The CDR3 sequence is 15 residues long. In germline, CDR1 is SGHRS, CDR2 YFSETQ. Here the CDR3 reads CASSTGGASNQPQHF. In DNA, the CDR3 is TGCGCCAGCAGCACGGGAGGCGCGAGCAATCAGCCCCAGCATTTT.